A single T cell receptor beta chain is shown here with its context. Its antigen is undetermined. The sample is drawn from a study of shared clonotypes between healthy human individuals. Across the whole study: Two women and three men aged 18 to 49 served as donors. There were three CD4 naive, three CD4 memory, two CD8 naive and one CD8 memory plates per donor. Study-level results: Clonotype sharing among the donors was expected to vary with sequencing depth.

Trimming took 6 bases from V and 4 from J, leaving 19 bases between them. This CDR3 is 15 amino acids long. Germline V gene sequence: CDR1 MNHEY, CDR2 SVGAGI. It was approximately 0.2 ug DNA, 30,000 or so T cell genomes, that sorted-subset replicate PCRs used. Sequencing used immunoSEQ multiplex PCR; TCRdb keeps in-frame clones, though not all of them. The profile shows more than 2 million clones, roughly 95% of them singletons. This chain joins TRBV6-5 and TRBJ2-7, with D perhaps TRBD2 (5 bases). Sequencing was done on a sample of naive CD4+ T cells sorted from blood. Noted subset: CD45RA+ positively selected. This clonotype originated in a man younger than 35 in good health. The CDR3 region is CASSLFGVTSYEQYF. In DNA, the CDR3 is TGTGCCAGCAGCCTCTTCGGGGTTACGAGTTACGAGCAGTACTTC.